This passage covers 9 T cell receptor beta chains from one sample sequenced in a study of PD-L1 blockade in urothelial cancer. Method: immunoSEQ multiplex PCR; TCRdb's copy keeps in-frame clones and lacks some. This sample has roughly 62,000 clones, with around 79% found just once. The sequencing here drew on PBMCs, taken around atezolizumab (anti-PD-L1) treatment. Every receptor here comes from a man aged 70-80 years with urothelial cancer.

V usage is TRBV18 and J usage is TRBJ2-3, with 12 bases identical to TRBD2. Losses at the gene ends were 3 bases for V and 5 bases for J; bases not matched to a gene: 3. The V gene's germline CDR1 is KGHSH and CDR2 LQKENI. The CDR3 length is 15 residues. The CDR3 nucleotides read TGTGCCAGCTCACCGCTGACTAGCGGGGGAGATACGCAGTATTTT. Translated: CASSPLTSGGDTQYF.

This chain uses TRBV7-9 with TRBJ1-2; 9 nucleotides match TRBD1. The CDR3 length is 14 residues. In germline, CDR1 is SEHNR, CDR2 FQNEAQ (reference sequence). V gave up 4 bases and J gave up 6 bases; unmatched junction bases: 6. The CDR3 spells CASSSPGTGNGYTF. The CDR3 DNA follows: TGTGCCAGCAGCTCTCCCGGGACAGGGAATGGCTACACCTTC.

The chain links TRBV4-1 to TRBJ2-7; D is unresolved. This CDR3 contains 13 residues. The V gene lost 1 base and the J gene lost 2 bases, with 6 bases spanning the gap. The germline V gene has CDR1 MGHRA and CDR2 YSYEKL. The CDR3 is CASSQGPTYEQYF. Written as DNA, the CDR3 is TGCGCCAGCAGCCAAGGGCCCACCTACGAGCAGTACTTC.

V usage is TRBV10-2 and J usage is TRBJ2-3; tentatively, D is TRBD2 (5 bases). This CDR3 comprises 12 residues. Per germline, CDR1 WSHSY and CDR2 SAAADI. Deletions cut 7 bases from V and 4 bases from J, with 9 bases between. As DNA, the CDR3 is TGCGCCAGCACTCCCGGGGCAGATACGCAGTATTTT. Amino acids: CASTPGADTQYF.

The chain employs TRBV6-4 and TRBJ1-2; perhaps TRBD1 as D (5 bases). V was pared by 6 bases and J by 4 bases, with 15 bases between. Germline V gives CDR1 MRHNA, CDR2 SNTAGT. This CDR3 has 14 residues. CDR3: CASRQSGVGYGYTF. As DNA, the CDR3 is TGTGCCAGCAGACAGTCGGGGGTGGGCTATGGCTACACCTTC.

V gene TRBV7-2 combines with J gene TRBJ2-3, with 9 bases identical to TRBD2. V lost 5 bases and J lost 1; bases outside the gene matches: 16. This CDR3 is built from 19 residues. From germline, CDR1 is SGHTA and CDR2 FQGNSA. CDR3 bases: TGTGCCAGCAGCCCGGAAGTAGCGGGAGTTCGGGACGGCACAGATACGCAGTATTTT. This gives the protein CASSPEVAGVRDGTDTQYF. Complete variable domain (other parts from reference TRBV7-2 and TRBJ2-3): GAGVSQSPSNKVTEKGKDVELRCDPISGHTALYWYRQSLGQGLEFLIYFQGNSAPDKSGLPSDRFSAERTGGSVSTLTIQRTQQEDSAVYLCASSPEVAGVRDGTDTQYFGPGTRLTVL.

The gene calls are TRBV6-1 and TRBJ2-3; the D gene is possibly TRBD2 (6 bases). Trimming shortened V by 4 bases and J by 6 bases, and 20 bases separated the two germline ends. The CDR3 runs to 16 residues. The germline CDR1 and CDR2 sequences are MNHNS and SASEGT. The CDR3 protein is CASSGPGGFRRDTQYF. CDR3 DNA sequence: TGTGCCAGCAGTGGACCTGGGGGGTTCAGGAGGGATACGCAGTATTTT.

V usage is TRBV7-8 and J usage is TRBJ1-1, with D possibly being TRBD1 (5 bases). Germline CDR1 is SGHVS and CDR2 is FQNEAQ. The CDR3 extends over 14 amino acids. V was pared by 1 base and J by 4 bases, with 10 bases between. DNA for the CDR3: TGTGCCAGCAGCTTAGGCCTTAGGGGCACTGAAGCTTTCTTT. Translation: CASSLGLRGTEAFF.

The CDR3 is CASSFGQNTEAFF. In DNA form, the CDR3 reads TGTGCCAGCAGCTTCGGACAGAACACTGAAGCTTTCTTT. This chain uses TRBV5-4 with TRBJ1-1, with D possibly being TRBD1 (5 bases). CDR1 SGHNT and CDR2 YYREEE come from the germline V gene (reference sequence). The CDR3 extends over 13 amino acids. V was shortened by 2 bases and J by 1 base, with 6 bases between the two germline ends. The complete variable domain, with remaining parts taken from reference TRBV5-4 and TRBJ1-1, reads ETGVTQSPTHLIKTRGQQVTLRCSSQSGHNTVSWYQQALGQGPQFIFQYYREEENGRGNFPPRFSGLQFPNYSSELNVNALELDDSALYLCASSFGQNTEAFFGQGTRLTVV.